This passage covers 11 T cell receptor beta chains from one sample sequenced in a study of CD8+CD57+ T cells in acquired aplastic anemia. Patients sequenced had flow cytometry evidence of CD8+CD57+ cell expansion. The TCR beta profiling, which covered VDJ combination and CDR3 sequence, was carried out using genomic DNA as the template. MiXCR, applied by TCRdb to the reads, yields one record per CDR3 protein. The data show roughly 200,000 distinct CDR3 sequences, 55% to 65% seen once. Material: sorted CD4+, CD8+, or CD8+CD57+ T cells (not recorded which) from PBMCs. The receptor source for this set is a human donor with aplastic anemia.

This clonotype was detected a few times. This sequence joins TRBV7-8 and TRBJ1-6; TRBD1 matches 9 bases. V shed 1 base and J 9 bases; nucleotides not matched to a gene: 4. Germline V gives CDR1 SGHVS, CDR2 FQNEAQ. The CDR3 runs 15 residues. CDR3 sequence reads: CASSLVGTGTSPLHF. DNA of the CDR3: TGTGCCAGCAGCTTAGTTGGGACAGGGACTTCACCCCTCCACTTT.

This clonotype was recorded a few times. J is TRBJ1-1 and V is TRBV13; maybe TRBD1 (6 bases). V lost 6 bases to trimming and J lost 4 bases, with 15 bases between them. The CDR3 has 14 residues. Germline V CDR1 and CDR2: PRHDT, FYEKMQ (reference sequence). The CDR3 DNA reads TGTGCCAGCAGTCCCGGACAGAATCCCACTGAAGCTTTCTTT. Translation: CASSPGQNPTEAFF.

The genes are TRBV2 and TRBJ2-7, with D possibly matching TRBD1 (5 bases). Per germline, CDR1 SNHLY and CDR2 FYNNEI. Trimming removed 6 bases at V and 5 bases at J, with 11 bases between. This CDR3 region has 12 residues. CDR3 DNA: TGTGCCAGCAGGGGGCAGTCCAACGAGCAGTACTTC. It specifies CASRGQSNEQYF.

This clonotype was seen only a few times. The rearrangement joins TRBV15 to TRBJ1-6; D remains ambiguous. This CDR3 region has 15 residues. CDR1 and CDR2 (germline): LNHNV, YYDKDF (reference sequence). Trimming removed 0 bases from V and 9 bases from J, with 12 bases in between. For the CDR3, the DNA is TGTGCCACCAGCAGAGATAAAGGGTATGGTTCACCCCTCCACTTT. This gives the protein CATSRDKGYGSPLHF.

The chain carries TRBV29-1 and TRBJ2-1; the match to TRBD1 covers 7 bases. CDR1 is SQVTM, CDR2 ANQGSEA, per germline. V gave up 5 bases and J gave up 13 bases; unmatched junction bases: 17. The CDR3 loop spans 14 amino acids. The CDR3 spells CSVRDRATNNKQFF. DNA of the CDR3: TGCAGCGTTCGAGACAGGGCGACAAACAATAAACAGTTCTTC.

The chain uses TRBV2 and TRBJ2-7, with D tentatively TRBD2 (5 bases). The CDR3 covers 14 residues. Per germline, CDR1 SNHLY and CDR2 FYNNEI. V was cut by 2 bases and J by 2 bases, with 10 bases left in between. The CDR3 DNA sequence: TGTGCCAGCAGTGAACGGGGAAACACCTACGAGCAGTACTTC. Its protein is CASSERGNTYEQYF.

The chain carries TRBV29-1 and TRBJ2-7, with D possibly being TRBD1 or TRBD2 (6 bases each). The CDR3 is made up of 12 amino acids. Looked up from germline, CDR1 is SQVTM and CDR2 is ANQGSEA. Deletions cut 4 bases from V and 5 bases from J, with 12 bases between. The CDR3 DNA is TGCAGCGTTGTTCAACGGGGGCACGAGCAGTACTTC. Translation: CSVVQRGHEQYF.

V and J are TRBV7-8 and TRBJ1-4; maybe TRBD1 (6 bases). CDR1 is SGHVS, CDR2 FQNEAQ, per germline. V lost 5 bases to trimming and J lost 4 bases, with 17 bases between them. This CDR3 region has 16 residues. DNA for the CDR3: TGTGCCAGCAGCGCACGGACAGCCACTTATAATGAAAAACTGTTTTTT. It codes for CASSARTATYNEKLFF.

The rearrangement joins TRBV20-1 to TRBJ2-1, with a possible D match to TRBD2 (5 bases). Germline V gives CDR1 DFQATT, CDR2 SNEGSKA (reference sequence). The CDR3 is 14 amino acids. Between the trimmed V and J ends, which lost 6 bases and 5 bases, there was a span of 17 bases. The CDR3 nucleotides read TGCAGTGCCAGCAGCCGACTACGCGACAATGAGCAGTTCTTC. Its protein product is CSASSRLRDNEQFF.

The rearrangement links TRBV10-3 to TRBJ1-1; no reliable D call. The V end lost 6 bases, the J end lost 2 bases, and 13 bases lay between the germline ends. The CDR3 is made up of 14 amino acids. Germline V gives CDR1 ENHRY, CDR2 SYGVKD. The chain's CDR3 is CAIREPNSNTEAFF. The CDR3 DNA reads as TGTGCCATCAGAGAGCCTAACAGTAACACTGAAGCTTTCTTT.

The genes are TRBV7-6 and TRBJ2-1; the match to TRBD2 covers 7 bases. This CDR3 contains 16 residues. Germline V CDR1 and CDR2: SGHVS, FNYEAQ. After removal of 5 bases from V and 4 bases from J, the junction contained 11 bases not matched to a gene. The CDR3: CASSVYMSSGYNEQFF. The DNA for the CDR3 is TGTGCCAGCAGCGTATATATGTCTAGCGGATACAATGAGCAGTTCTTC.